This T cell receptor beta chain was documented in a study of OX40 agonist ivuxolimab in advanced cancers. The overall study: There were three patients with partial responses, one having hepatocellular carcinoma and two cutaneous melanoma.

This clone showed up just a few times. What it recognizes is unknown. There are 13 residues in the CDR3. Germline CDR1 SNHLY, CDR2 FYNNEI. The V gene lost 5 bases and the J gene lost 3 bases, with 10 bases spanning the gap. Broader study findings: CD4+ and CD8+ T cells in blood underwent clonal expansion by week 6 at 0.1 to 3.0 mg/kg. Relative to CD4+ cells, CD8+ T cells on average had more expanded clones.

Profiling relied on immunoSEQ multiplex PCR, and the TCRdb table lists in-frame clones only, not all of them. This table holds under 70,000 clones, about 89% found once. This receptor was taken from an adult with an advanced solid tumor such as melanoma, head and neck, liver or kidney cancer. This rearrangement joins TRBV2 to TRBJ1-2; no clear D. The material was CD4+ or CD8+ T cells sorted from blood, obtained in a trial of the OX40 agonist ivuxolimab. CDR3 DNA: TGTGCCAGCAGTTCGGGCCTCCACTATGGCTACACCTTC. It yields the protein CASSSGLHYGYTF. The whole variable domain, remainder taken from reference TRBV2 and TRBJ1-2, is EPEVTQTPSHQVTQMGQEVILRCVPISNHLYFYWYRQILGQKVEFLVSFYNNEISEKSEIFDDQFSVERPDGSNFTLKIRSTKLEDSAMYFCASSSGLHYGYTFGSGTRLTVV.